A selection of T cell receptor beta chains follows, all from one sample in a study of post-analysis software for immune sequencing data. MiXCR was run by TCRdb on the PCR reads, yielding one entry per CDR3 protein. The sample holds roughly 170,000 distinct CDR3 sequences; approximately 31% are singletons and the top ten take approximately 1.6%. Sequenced material: blood. Source of these receptors: a girl between 10 and 17 years old with multiple sclerosis. Each CDR3 is given with its conserved first and last residue.

J gene,V gene,CDR3 protein
TRBJ2-3,TRBV9,CASSPRGLFGTDTQYF
TRBJ2-1,TRBV3-1,CASSQVSLAGTHEQFF
TRBJ2-6,TRBV20-1,CSALDRGRSGANVLTF
TRBJ1-2,TRBV10-3,CAISVLGENGYGYTF
TRBJ2-1,TRBV20-1,CSASIPGDLDEQFF
TRBJ2-3,TRBV7-9,CTSSLQSTDTQYF
TRBJ2-7,TRBV7-9,CASSFGSAESYEQYF
TRBJ2-1,TRBV20-1,CSATPHSTSGSNEQFF
TRBJ2-3,TRBV5-1,CASSLEGREIDTQYF
TRBJ2-7,TRBV10-3,CAISEAPGRKGNPYEQYF
TRBJ2-7,TRBV12-3/TRBV12-4,CGSSRERLAGSQYF
TRBJ1-4,TRBV19,CASSIYGGLGTNEKLFF
TRBJ2-1,TRBV7-2,CASSLAIGFTYNEQFF
TRBJ2-3,TRBV15,CATSRGETALGDTQYF
TRBJ2-5,TRBV15,CATSRPGSSETQYF
TRBJ2-3,TRBV30,CAWSVRWGIQDTQYF
TRBJ2-1,TRBV20-1,CSAGRASDEQFF
TRBJ1-2,TRBV5-8,CAGPTGYTF
TRBJ2-7,TRBV20-1,CSTGTSGDLSYEQYF
TRBJ2-2,TRBV9,CASSPGPITEELFF
TRBJ2-1,TRBV10-3,CAISPHLAGSDNGQFF
TRBJ2-7,TRBV28,CASSPGSGGMNEQYF
TRBJ2-1,TRBV9,CASSAGTGGFSGQFF
TRBJ2-6,TRBV7-9,CASSPPRGQRGSGANVLTF
TRBJ2-5,TRBV18,CASSPPSQETQYF
TRBJ2-3,TRBV6-5,CASNSDRQNTDTQYF
TRBJ2-1,TRBV10-3,CAISDLAGGPYNEQFF
TRBJ2-7,TRBV28,CASSLWNRGLFYEQYF
TRBJ2-1,TRBV12-3/TRBV12-4,CVSSKRAGLAGGLAFF
TRBJ2-3,TRBV5-1,CASSFALVTDTQYF
TRBJ2-5,TRBV6-1,CASTQTSVGKTQYF
TRBJ2-1,TRBV5-1,CASSLDENEQFF
TRBJ2-2,TRBV6-5,CASSYSYRADTGELFF
TRBJ1-2,TRBV3-1,CASSPERTGLYYGYTF
TRBJ2-5,TRBV6-5,CASSSLRGSIQETQYF
TRBJ1-1,TRBV30,CAWRNTPEAFF
TRBJ2-1,TRBV6-5,CASSYSPGQYNEQFF
TRBJ1-6,TRBV6-2/TRBV6-3,CASSYNRADPSSSYNSPLHF
NA,TRBV21-1,CASSKGDRDKGCEQYF
TRBJ2-3,TRBV5-1,CASSFGQGRADTQYF
TRBJ2-5,TRBV9,CASSTVLGQGGETQYF
TRBJ2-3,TRBV5-1,CASSPPVEGRSTDTQYF
TRBJ2-1,TRBV6-5,CASRPFSPSSYNEQFF
TRBJ2-1,TRBV28,CASRQGRLNEQFF
TRBJ2-1,TRBV28,CASRRQGTNEQFF
TRBJ1-1,TRBV12-3/TRBV12-4,CASSLVGRDGTEAFF
TRBJ2-1,TRBV19,CASSIDGRNGNEQFF
TRBJ2-3,TRBV6-5,CASSYRESGTDTQYF
TRBJ1-5,TRBV6-5,CASRPTGTALNQPQHF
TRBJ2-5,TRBV6-6,CASSQSPFQETQYF
TRBJ2-3,TRBV7-3,CASSLDGGSTDTQYF
TRBJ2-5,TRBV10-1,CASSVGAQETQYF
TRBJ2-1,TRBV6-6,CASSDRGRNEQFF